A single sample gave rise to the 26 T cell receptor beta chains below, sequenced in a study of response to subunit inactivated influenza vaccine. MiXCR, run by TCRdb on the RT-PCR reads, gives a single entry per CDR3 protein. The table has just over 300,000 distinct CDR3 sequences, 20% to 25% seen once. This sample comprised PBMCs from blood, obtained roughly 20 months after vaccination. The source is a man between 50 and 70 years old who received an inactivated influenza vaccine.

The sample holds a few counts of this clonotype. The chain combines TRBV2 with TRBJ1-6; D is unclear. This CDR3 is 13 amino acids long. Germline V lookup: CDR1 SNHLY, CDR2 FYNNEI. V was clipped by 8 bases and J by 9 bases, with 14 bases between them. The CDR3 region is CASSRELASPLHF. The DNA for the CDR3 is TGTGCCAGCTCCCGGGAGTTGGCTTCACCCCTCCACTTT.

This chain uses TRBV6-5 with TRBJ1-2; no definite D call. In germline, CDR1 is MNHEY, CDR2 SVGAGI. Trimming left V 2 bases short and J 4 bases short, with 14 bases between. This CDR3 contains 15 residues. CDR3 sequence reads: CASSYGAGDSYGYTF. CDR3 sequence (DNA): TGTGCCAGCAGTTACGGAGCCGGAGACTCCTATGGCTACACCTTC.

This clonotype was seen more than once but under ten times. V gene TRBV2 combines with J gene TRBJ1-5; D not resolved. The CDR3 contains 14 residues. The V end lost 6 bases, the J end lost 6 bases, and 15 bases lay between the germline ends. CDR1 SNHLY and CDR2 FYNNEI come from the germline V gene. Here the CDR3 reads CASSADGSPQPQHF. In DNA form, the CDR3 reads TGTGCCAGCAGCGCCGACGGATCCCCTCAGCCCCAGCATTTT. Complete variable domain (other parts from reference TRBV2 and TRBJ1-5): EPEVTQTPSHQVTQMGQEVILRCVPISNHLYFYWYRQILGQKVEFLVSFYNNEISEKSEIFDDQFSVERPDGSNFTLKIRSTKLEDSAMYFCASSADGSPQPQHFGDGTRLSIL.

This clonotype was found a few times. CDR3 region: CASSSGHRYTGELFF. The CDR3 DNA reads as TGCGCCAGCAGCTCGGGACACAGATACACCGGGGAGCTGTTTTTT. The chain employs TRBV4-3 and TRBJ2-2; D possibly corresponds to TRBD1 (6 bases). V lost 5 bases to trimming and J lost 3 bases, with 13 bases between them. The germline CDR1 and CDR2 sequences are LGHNA and YSLEER. CDR3 length: 15 residues.

A few counts support this clonotype. The V gene is TRBV6-1, the J gene TRBJ2-7; TRBD1 is a possible D gene (5 bases). The CDR3 has 13 residues. Trimming pared 10 bases from V and 3 bases from J, leaving 16 bases between. Looked up from germline, CDR1 is MNHNS and CDR2 is SASEGT. The chain's CDR3 is CAIADISYYEQYF. The CDR3 DNA is TGTGCCATCGCGGACATTAGTTACTACGAGCAGTACTTC.

This clonotype was observed a few times. This chain links TRBV30 with TRBJ1-2; D uncertain. The germline gives CDR1 GTSNPN, CDR2 SVGIG (reference sequence). Trimming took off 5 bases at V and 8 bases at J, with 15 bases between the two ends. The CDR3 extends over 12 amino acids. The CDR3 loop reads CAWSPLSRGYTF. The CDR3 DNA reads TGTGCCTGGTCTCCTCTCTCGCGGGGCTACACCTTC.

In its sample, this clonotype was seen a few times. This chain uses TRBV30 with TRBJ1-1, with D possibly matching TRBD1 (5 bases). This CDR3 contains 12 residues. The ends were cut back, 3 bases at V and 8 bases at J, with 13 bases in the middle. CDR1 is GTSNPN and CDR2 is SVGIG in the germline V gene (reference sequence). In nucleotides, the CDR3 is TGTGCCTGGAGGCCTGTCGGGGCCGAAGCTTTCTTT. Its protein is CAWRPVGAEAFF.

The chain joins TRBV12-3 or TRBV12-4 to TRBJ2-3; 16 bases map to TRBD2. This CDR3 has 17 amino acids. V was pared by 8 bases and J by 4 bases, with 9 bases of the junction left unmatched. The CDR3 reads CASSEGLAGGRPDTQYF. The CDR3 region has the DNA TGTGCCAGCTCTGAGGGACTAGCGGGGGGGCGACCAGATACGCAGTATTTT.

The sample holds many counts of this clonotype. The chain employs TRBV5-1 and TRBJ1-1; D gene ambiguous. The V gene lost 4 bases and the J gene lost 7 bases, with 11 bases spanning the gap. Germline CDR1 reads SGHRS; CDR2 reads YFSETQ. CDR3 length equals 12 residues. The CDR3 loop is CASSPQLGEAFF. CDR3 in DNA: TGCGCCAGCAGCCCACAACTCGGTGAAGCTTTCTTT.

The rearrangement links TRBV4-2 to TRBJ2-5; TRBD2 agrees at 10 bases. CDR3 length: 18 amino acids. The germline gives CDR1 LGHNA, CDR2 YNFKEQ. Unmatched junction bases numbered 9, after V lost 0 bases and J lost 2 bases. CDR3 sequence (DNA): TGTGCCAGCAGCCAAGAAGGATCAAGGACTAGCGGTCAAGAGACCCAGTACTTC. Protein product: CASSQEGSRTSGQETQYF.

This chain connects TRBV29-1 to TRBJ1-3; D gene uncertain. Trimming took off 6 bases at V and 2 bases at J, with 14 bases between the two ends. CDR3 length: 14 amino acids. The germline CDR1 and CDR2 sequences are SQVTM and ANQGSEA. In DNA form, the CDR3 reads TGCAGCGTCCTTGGACCAATGCCTGGAAACACCATATATTTT. Its translation: CSVLGPMPGNTIYF.

The CDR3 sequence: CATSRDRGTQYF. Written as DNA, the CDR3 is TGTGCCACCAGCAGAGATCGAGGGACTCAGTACTTC. This chain uses TRBV15 with TRBJ2-5, with TRBD2 as a possible D gene (6 bases). The CDR3 is 12 residues long. The V and J ends lost 0 bases and 11 bases respectively, with 10 bases between them. The germline V gene has CDR1 LNHNV and CDR2 YYDKDF (reference sequence).

This chain uses TRBV12-3 or TRBV12-4 with TRBJ2-7; 7 bases are shared with TRBD2. The V gene end was trimmed by 1 base and the J gene end by 5 bases; junction bases not matched to a gene: 5. This CDR3 contains 14 residues. CDR3 in amino acids: CASSLGAGANEQYF. CDR3 nucleotides: TGTGCCAGCAGTTTAGGTGCGGGAGCCAACGAGCAGTACTTC.

This clonotype occurred a few times. The rearrangement links TRBV11-2 to TRBJ1-2; 7 bases are a match to TRBD1. CDR1 is SGHAT, CDR2 FQNNGV, per germline. V lost 3 bases and J lost 4; bases outside the gene matches: 2. This CDR3 has 13 residues. The CDR3 protein is CASSFWTGYGYTF. CDR3 sequence (DNA): TGTGCCAGCAGCTTTTGGACAGGCTATGGCTACACCTTC.

CDR3 in amino acids: CATLNRGVYNSPLHF. DNA for the CDR3: TGTGCCACCCTTAACCGGGGGGTCTATAATTCACCCCTCCACTTT. This chain connects TRBV6-1 to TRBJ1-6; tentatively, D is TRBD1 (5 bases). V was pared by 10 bases and J by 3 bases, with 16 bases between. CDR1 MNHNS and CDR2 SASEGT come from the germline V gene. The CDR3 extends over 15 amino acids.

This clonotype was seen a handful of times. The chain employs TRBV20-1 and TRBJ2-1, with a possible D match to TRBD1 (5 bases). The CDR3 length is 11 residues. The germline gives CDR1 DFQATT, CDR2 SNEGSKA (reference sequence). V was cut by 0 bases and J by 13 bases, with 10 bases left in between. The CDR3 sequence is CSARDTGIQFF. The CDR3 DNA sequence: TGCAGTGCTAGAGATACAGGAATACAGTTCTTC.

The gene calls are TRBV27 and TRBJ2-3; a possible D gene is TRBD2 (6 bases). V was pared by 4 bases and J by 4 bases, with 18 bases between. CDR1 is MNHEY and CDR2 is SMNVEV in the germline V gene (reference sequence). This CDR3 comprises 16 residues. CDR3 amino acids: CASSSSSRSGADTQYF. In DNA, the CDR3 is TGTGCCAGCAGTTCATCCTCCCGATCGGGGGCAGATACGCAGTATTTT.

The table lists this clonotype with a few counts. V usage is TRBV20-1 and J usage is TRBJ2-1, with a tentative D call TRBD2 (6 bases). The V end lost 3 bases, the J end lost 4 bases, and 16 bases lay between the germline ends. The CDR3 runs to 15 residues. The germline V gene has CDR1 DFQATT and CDR2 SNEGSKA (reference sequence). CDR3 sequence: CSASNLRTTYNEQFF. CDR3 DNA: TGCAGTGCTAGCAACCTCAGGACTACATACAATGAGCAGTTCTTC.

This clonotype was found many times. The V and J genes are TRBV7-9 and TRBJ1-2; D might be TRBD1 (6 bases). Germline loops: CDR1 SEHNR, CDR2 FQNEAQ (reference sequence). V lost 2 bases to trimming and J lost 2 bases, with 9 bases between them. The CDR3 is 14 residues long. CDR3 DNA: TGTGCCAGCAGCTTAAGCGACAGGAACTATGGCTACACCTTC. Amino acid sequence: CASSLSDRNYGYTF.

The sample holds many counts of this clonotype. V is TRBV3-1 and J is TRBJ1-1; D is possibly TRBD1 (6 bases). This CDR3 contains 14 residues. CDR1 and CDR2 (germline): LGHDT, YNNKEL (reference sequence). V lost 4 bases to trimming and J lost 2 bases, with 11 bases between them. CDR3 DNA: TGTGCCAGCAGCCGATGGGACACTAACACTGAAGCTTTCTTT. Protein: CASSRWDTNTEAFF.

V and J are TRBV10-3 and TRBJ1-1; D is perhaps TRBD1 (5 bases). The CDR3 has 11 amino acids. Looked up from germline, CDR1 is ENHRY and CDR2 is SYGVKD. V was cut by 6 bases and J by 8 bases, with 10 bases left in between. CDR3 coding DNA: TGTGCCATCAGCGCTGGGACCGAAGCTTTCTTT. This sequence encodes CAISAGTEAFF.

The chain combines TRBV16 with TRBJ1-2; 9 nucleotides agree with TRBD1. Per the germline V gene, CDR1 is KGHSY and CDR2 is FQNENV. The J segment lost 4 bases and the V segment lost 1 base, leaving 7 bases of the junction unmatched. The CDR3 totals 16 residues. The CDR3 loop reads CASSQLEDRGAYGYTF. The CDR3 DNA reads TGTGCCAGCAGCCAATTGGAGGACAGGGGAGCCTATGGCTACACCTTC. Together with reference TRBV16 and TRBJ1-2, the CDR3 gives the full variable domain: GEEVAQTPKHLVRGEGQKAKLYCAPIKGHSYVFWYQQVLKNEFKFLISFQNENVFDETGMPKERFSAKCLPNSPCSLEIQATKLEDSAVYFCASSQLEDRGAYGYTFGSGTRLTVV.

This sequence joins TRBV6-2 or TRBV6-3 and TRBJ1-1, with D unresolved. This CDR3 comprises 15 residues. V was shortened by 0 bases and J by 3 bases, with 11 bases between the two germline ends. CDR1 MNHEY and CDR2 SVGEGT come from the germline V gene. This CDR3 is CASSYSPVWDTEAFF. DNA of the CDR3: TGTGCCAGCAGTTACTCTCCGGTATGGGACACTGAAGCTTTCTTT.

This clonotype has more than one count but fewer than ten. The CDR3 is CSVGRDSDNYGYTF. The CDR3 DNA is TGCAGCGTTGGCCGGGACAGCGATAACTATGGCTACACCTTC. The genes are TRBV29-1 and TRBJ1-2; 7 positions match TRBD1. The CDR3 spans 14 residues. Germline V gene sequence: CDR1 SQVTM, CDR2 ANQGSEA. Unmatched junction bases numbered 6, after V lost 4 bases and J lost 1 base. Drawing the rest from reference TRBV29-1 and TRBJ1-2, the complete variable domain is SAVISQKPSRDICQRGTSLTIQCQVDSQVTMMFWYRQQPGQSLTLIATANQGSEATYESGFVIDKFPISRPNLTFSTLTVSNMSPEDSSIYLCSVGRDSDNYGYTFGSGTRLTVV.

This clonotype was observed once. The CDR3 here is CATSPSLSYNEQFF. The CDR3 region has the DNA TGTGCCACCAGTCCTAGCCTCTCCTACAATGAGCAGTTCTTC. The V gene is TRBV24-1, the J gene TRBJ2-1, with D maybe TRBD2 (5 bases). Germline V gene data show CDR1 as KGHDR and CDR2 as SFDVKD. The CDR3 spans 14 residues. V was trimmed by 6 bases and J by 0 bases, leaving 8 bases between them.

This clonotype was counted a few times. DNA for the CDR3: TGTGCCAGCTCACCAAATCCCGGGACACATGGCGAGACCCAGTACTTC. Its protein is CASSPNPGTHGETQYF. The chain uses TRBV18 and TRBJ2-5, with D possibly TRBD1 on 6 matching bases. This CDR3 is built from 16 residues. The V gene's germline CDR1 is KGHSH and CDR2 LQKENI. V dropped 2 bases and J dropped 5 bases, with 18 bases sitting between them.